A selection of T cell receptor beta chains follows, all from one sample in a study of Ad26.COV2.S vaccination and SARS-CoV-2 variants. Clones were sequenced by immunoSEQ multiplex PCR, and TCRdb holds only the in-frame ones, with some missing. The table includes around 450,000 clones, more than 75% detected once. Sequences were derived from peripheral blood, sampled in a trial of Ad26.COV2.S vaccine versus placebo. The receptors were sampled from a person between 18 and 60 years old who received the Ad26.COV2.S COVID-19 vaccine or a placebo. The CDR3 runs from the conserved cysteine through the conserved F or W. The D gene is left open where the match is weak. The size field is filled for only some rows; it gives once, few, many or a size class.

.	TRBV6-2/TRBV6-3	.	TRBJ1-5	TGTGCCAGCAGTTACTCGAGTAGAAGTGCTCCCCAGCATTTT	CASSYSSRSAPQHF
.	TRBV3-1/TRBV3-2	.	TRBJ1-2	TGTGCCAGCAGCCAAGGGAGAGGGACGGCTGGCTACACCTTC	CASSQGRGTAGYTF
.	TRBV28	.	TRBJ2-4	TGTGCCAGCAGCTCCTCACCTGCTGCCAAAAACATTCAGTACTTC	CASSSSPAAKNIQYF
TRBD1	TRBV5-1	.	TRBJ1-2	TGCGCCAGCAGCTTTGACAGGGCCGCTAACTATGGCTACACCTTC	CASSFDRAANYGYTF
.	TRBV2	once	TRBJ1-2	TGTGCCAGCAGCGTATTCTGGGCCACATCGGAGAACTATGGCTACACCTTC	CASSVFWATSENYGYTF
TRBD1	TRBV10-3	.	TRBJ1-6	TGTGCCATCAGTGGAGGACAGGGGGCTATTTCACCCCTCCACTTT	CAISGGQGAISPLHF
TRBD2	TRBV28	.	TRBJ2-1	TGTGCCAGCAGTTCCTATGAGGGCGGGGGTGTGAGGAATGAGCAGTTCTTC	CASSSYEGGGVRNEQFF
.	TRBV30	.	TRBJ1-6	TGTGCCTGGAGTGCCTTATCAGGGGTTAATTCACCCCTCCACTTT	CAWSALSGVNSPLHF
.	TRBV30	many	TRBJ1-2	TGTGCCTGGAGAGGAACAGGGACTTCTGGCTACACCTTC	CAWRGTGTSGYTF
.	TRBV7-3	.	TRBJ2-7	TGTGCCAGCAGCTTATCAGGGGAAGGCTCCTACGAGCAGTACTTC	CASSLSGEGSYEQYF
.	TRBV5-1	.	TRBJ1-2	TGCGCCAGCAGCTTGGTAGCGTTAGGGGAAGGCTACACCTTC	CASSLVALGEGYTF
TRBD2	TRBV3-1/TRBV3-2	many	TRBJ2-7	TGTGCCAGCAGCCAAGAAACTAGCGGGGCATCCTACGAGCAGTACTTC	CASSQETSGASYEQYF
.	TRBV7-2	.	TRBJ1-2	TGTGCCAGCAGCTTAGCGGGCTATGGCTACACCTTC	CASSLAGYGYTF
.	TRBV11-2	.	TRBJ2-3	TGTGCCAGCAGAAGTTTAACAGTAGATACGCAGTATTTT	CASRSLTVDTQYF
.	TRBV4-2	.	TRBJ2-2	TGTGCCAGCAGCCCGCAGGGATCGTGGACCGGGGAGCTGTTTTTT	CASSPQGSWTGELFF
TRBD2	TRBV3-1/TRBV3-2	.	TRBJ2-3	TGTGCCAGCAGCCACAAAGTCGCCCTTGTAGCGGGGAGCACAGATACGCAGTATTTT	CASSHKVALVAGSTDTQYF
.	TRBV9	.	TRBJ1-2	TGTGCCAGCAGCGGACTTAACTATGGCTACACCTTC	CASSGLNYGYTF
.	TRBV11-3	.	TRBJ2-2	TGTGCCAGCAGCTCCCCCGGGGGGCGACTCACCGGGGAGCTGTTTTTT	CASSSPGGRLTGELFF
.	TRBV9	.	TRBJ2-3	TGTGCCAGCAGCCCATCTTCAGATACGCAGTATTTT	CASSPSSDTQYF
.	TRBV5-6	few	TRBJ2-2	TGTGCCAGCAGCTTGGTGGTTATGACCGGGGAGCTGTTTTTT	CASSLVVMTGELFF